The 7 T cell receptor beta chains below were found in one sample sequenced in a study of regulatory T cells in long-lasting Graves disease. Libraries of TCR beta came from iRepertoire HTBI primers plus Arm-PCR of CDR3 regions. MiXCR, run by TCRdb on the multiplex PCR reads, gives a single entry per CDR3 protein. This table holds some 330,000 distinct CDR3 sequences, roughly 25% found once. Sample time point: persistent/refractory GD, antithyroid drugs over 5 years with positive TRAb. PBMC RNA served as the TCR library source. Sequences were derived from peripheral blood mononuclear cells (PBMCs), sampled when the disease was refractory, from a patient treated with antithyroid drugs. Receptors were obtained from a woman aged 35 to 49 with Graves disease.

The chain links TRBV28 to TRBJ2-1; weak D call: TRBD2 (5 bases). V lost 7 bases and J 9 bases, leaving 25 bases between the germline ends. Germline lookup yields CDR1 MDHEN and CDR2 SYDVKM. The CDR3 sequence is 16 residues long. The DNA for the CDR3 is TGTGCCAGCACTCCCACTCAACGGAGAGGGATGCGTGAGCAGTTCTTC. This codes for CASTPTQRRGMREQFF.

Comment on this clonotype: A much bigger clone sits one base away, suggesting this may be a read error. The chain combines TRBV20-1 with TRBJ2-7, with TRBD2 identical over 7 bases. The CDR3 has 14 residues. The germline V gene has CDR1 DFQATT and CDR2 SNEGSKA (reference sequence). The ends lost 0 bases at V and 6 bases at J; junction bases unmatched: 8. CDR3 bases: TGCAGTGCTAGAGATGTCGTGGGAGGGGTCGAGCAGTACTTC. It specifies CSARDVVGGVEQYF.

This clonotype was counted many times. This sequence joins TRBV7-8 and TRBJ2-2; TRBD2 aligns across 7 bases. Germline V gene sequence: CDR1 SGHVS, CDR2 FQNEAQ. The ends lost 2 bases at V and 1 base at J; junction bases unmatched: 4. The CDR3 length is 16 residues. Here the CDR3 DNA reads TGTGCCAGCAGCTTAAGTCCTAGCGGGAACACCGGGGAGCTGTTTTTT. This translates into CASSLSPSGNTGELFF.

In this sample, this clonotype turned up many times. The chain recombines TRBV12-3 or TRBV12-4 with TRBJ2-2; 14 bases are shared with TRBD2. The CDR3 runs to 20 residues. Trimming took 2 bases from V and 6 from J; bases not matched to a gene: 14. The CDR3 DNA reads as TGTGCCAGCAGTTTAACCCCCGGGACTAGCGGGAGTGGGAAACCCGGGGAGCTGTTTTTT. As protein: CASSLTPGTSGSGKPGELFF.

The chain links TRBV5-6 to TRBJ2-2; D unresolved. In germline, CDR1 is SGHDT, CDR2 YYEEEE. This CDR3 comprises 14 residues. Trimming took off 4 bases at V and 5 bases at J, with 12 bases between the two ends. The CDR3 coding sequence is TGTGCCAGCAGCGACCTCAGTGGGACCGGGGAGCTGTTTTTT. It yields the protein CASSDLSGTGELFF.

V gene TRBV6-1 combines with J gene TRBJ2-7; tentatively, D is TRBD1 (5 bases). CDR3 length: 14 residues. Per the germline V gene, CDR1 is MNHNS and CDR2 is SASEGT. Trimming removed 8 bases at V and 6 bases at J, with 20 bases between. CDR3 protein: CASSPSSQGREQYF. The CDR3, as DNA: TGTGCCAGCTCACCCAGTAGTCAGGGCCGCGAGCAGTACTTC.

This clonotype was picked up a small number of times. This may stem from a read error, because a much larger clone lies one nucleotide away. J is TRBJ1-5 and V is TRBV6-1; the match to TRBD1 covers 9 bases. The V and J ends lost 5 bases and 0 bases, in that order; junction bases with no gene match: 2. Germline V lookup: CDR1 MNHNS, CDR2 SASEGT. This CDR3 is built from 15 residues. The CDR3 bases are TGTGCCAGCAGTAGACAGGGGGATAGCAATCAGCCCCAGCATTTT. This encodes CASSRQGDSNQPQHF.